The 7 T cell receptor beta chains presented below share a single source sample, sequenced in a study of T-cell memory formation after mild COVID-19. TCRdb fed the 5' RACE reads into MiXCR, producing one record per CDR3 protein. The sample lists 350,000 to 400,000 distinct CDR3 sequences, around 14% occurring once. Sequencing was carried out using PBMCs or a T cell subset sorted from them (not recorded which). The receptors originated from a man younger than 35 who had mild COVID-19 (a few samples of this study predate the infection). Cell type and time point are not known.

This clonotype was counted a few times. The chain carries TRBV6-2 or TRBV6-3 and TRBJ2-7, with 8 bases aligning to TRBD2. The CDR3 is 15 residues long. The ends lost 2 bases at V and 0 bases at J; junction bases unmatched: 3. The V gene's germline CDR1 is MNHEY and CDR2 SVGEGT. The CDR3 DNA sequence: TGTGCCAGCAGTTACCCGCGGGGGGCCTCCTACGAGCAGTACTTC. The encoded protein is CASSYPRGASYEQYF.

The chain has TRBV3-1 and TRBJ2-7; maybe TRBD1 (6 bases). From germline, CDR1 is LGHDT and CDR2 YNNKEL (reference sequence). This CDR3 is built from 16 residues. V lost 4 bases, J lost 2 bases, and 18 bases lay in between. The CDR3: CASSPKALDRAYEQYF. In DNA, the CDR3 is TGTGCCAGCAGCCCAAAGGCCCTGGACAGAGCCTACGAGCAGTACTTC.

This clonotype was seen only a few times. The J gene is TRBJ1-5, the V gene TRBV4-1; D unresolved. CDR1 and CDR2 (germline): MGHRA, YSYEKL. The CDR3 loop spans 15 amino acids. V was clipped by 5 bases and J by 4 bases, with 15 bases between them. DNA of the CDR3: TGCGCCAGCAGCAAGCTCGGGTTGGGGAATCAGCCCCAGCATTTT. Protein: CASSKLGLGNQPQHF.

This clonotype has more than one count but fewer than ten. The J gene is TRBJ1-1, the V gene TRBV30; TRBD1 matches at 7 bases. From germline, CDR1 is GTSNPN and CDR2 SVGIG (reference sequence). The junction had 2 bases not matched to a gene; V was cut back by 5 bases and J by 2 bases. There are 12 residues in the CDR3. The CDR3 DNA sequence: TGTGCCTGGGACAGGGTAAACACTGAAGCTTTCTTT. Protein product: CAWDRVNTEAFF.

Only a few counts were recorded for this clonotype. This rearrangement joins TRBV5-6 to TRBJ1-2; 7 bases are a match to TRBD1. Germline V lookup: CDR1 SGHDT, CDR2 YYEEEE. The CDR3 length is 15 residues. Losses at the gene ends were 4 bases for V and 4 bases for J; bases not matched to a gene: 10. The CDR3 DNA reads as TGTGCCAGCAGCGGAACCGGGACAGCGACCTATGGCTACACCTTC. It codes for CASSGTGTATYGYTF. Full variable domain (remainder filled in from reference TRBV5-6 and TRBJ1-2): DAGVTQSPTHLIKTRGQQVTLRCSPKSGHDTVSWYQQALGQGPQFIFQYYEEEERQRGNFPDRFSGHQFPNYSSELNVNALLLGDSALYLCASSGTGTATYGYTFGSGTRLTVV.

The gene calls are TRBV4-1 and TRBJ2-3; 9 bases are a match to TRBD2. V dropped 0 bases and J dropped 2; count of bases not matched to a gene: 6. CDR1 is MGHRA and CDR2 is YSYEKL in the germline V gene. The CDR3 sequence is 17 residues long. The CDR3 DNA sequence: TGCGCCAGCAGCCAAGATCCGGCGGGGGGGCTCACAGATACGCAGTATTTT. Its translation: CASSQDPAGGLTDTQYF.

The sample holds a few counts of this clonotype. The V call is TRBV12-3 or TRBV12-4, the J call TRBJ2-1, with 11 bases that match TRBD2. After removal of 7 bases from V and 10 bases from J, the junction contained 12 bases not matched to a gene. The CDR3 covers 15 residues. The CDR3 DNA sequence: TGTGCCAGCACCCCTAGCGGGGGGTTCTTGGGGGAGCAGTTCTTC. Its translation: CASTPSGGFLGEQFF.